This T cell receptor (beta chain) is drawn from a study of blood T cell repertoires in COVID-19. Participants came from about two dozen US areas, aged about 18 to 89 years. Recovered status applied to Cohort 3 donors who had two consecutive negative PCRs. It also applied to those with clearance or with symptom resolution. This table comes from immunoSEQ multiplex PCR, and its TCRdb copy is limited to in-frame clones, with some not included. Of about 300,000 clones listed, around 90% are singletons. The sequenced sample was PBMCs or T cells enriched from blood (not recorded which). The receptor was derived from a woman in her thirties who had recovered from COVID-19.

The CDR3 reads CAISESPGIAGGLYNEQFF. Here the CDR3 DNA reads TGTGCCATCAGTGAGTCCCCAGGGATCGCGGGAGGCCTTTACAATGAGCAGTTCTTC. This chain links TRBV10-3 with TRBJ2-1, with 8 nucleotides matching TRBD2. CDR3 length: 19 amino acids. V trimming: 0 bases; J trimming: 4 bases; junction bases outside the gene matches: 14. Germline-derived CDR1 and CDR2 are ENHRY and SYGVKD.